This is a list of T cell receptor beta chains from one sample in a study of T cell responses to AZD1222 COVID-19 vaccine. The repertoire was sequenced with immunoSEQ multiplex PCR; TCRdb's copy has only in-frame clones and lacks some. The sample comprises 150,000 or so clones, 90% to 95% of which are singletons, and under 2% rests with the top ten. The sequences come from peripheral blood, collected on day 0 of AZD1222 vaccination. Receptors originate from an adult in good health. The CDR3 runs from the conserved cysteine through the conserved F or W. A D gene is named only where the DNA matches it firmly. A clone size is listed for some rows: how often the clone was seen (once, few, many), or a class if it is expanded.

V gene	clone size	J gene	D gene	CDR3 DNA	CDR3 protein
TRBV6-1	few	TRBJ2-7	TRBD1	TGTGCCAGCAGTGAAGTGCCGGGACAGGGGGCTTACGAGCAGTACTTC	CASSEVPGQGAYEQYF
TRBV12-3/TRBV12-4	.	TRBJ1-2	.	TGTGCCAGCAGTTTCGGAAGGTATGGCTACACCTTC	CASSFGRYGYTF
TRBV18	few	TRBJ1-3	.	TGTGCCAGCTCAGCCCGGACAGTCTCTGGAAACACCATATATTTT	CASSARTVSGNTIYF
TRBV5-4	once	TRBJ2-5	.	TGTGCCAGCAGCGGGACCCAGGGCAGGGTGGGAGAGACCCAGTACTTC	CASSGTQGRVGETQYF
TRBV5-1	.	TRBJ2-2	TRBD1	TGCGCCAGCACCTTGGACAGGGGGCGGTCCGGGGAGCTGTTTTTT	CASTLDRGRSGELFF
TRBV7-9	.	TRBJ2-7	.	TGTGCCAGCAGCCCTACAACCGGGACGGGGAAGCAGTACTTC	CASSPTTGTGKQYF
TRBV10-3	.	TRBJ2-6	.	TGTGCCATCAGTGGTGTGGGTGCTGGGGCCAACGTCCTGACTTTC	CAISGVGAGANVLTF
TRBV7-9	once	TRBJ2-1	.	TGTGCCAGCAGCCTCCGGGGCGGATCCTACAATGAGCAGTTCTTC	CASSLRGGSYNEQFF
TRBV30	.	TRBJ2-6	.	TGTGCCTGCGCCCGAGCCTCTGGGGCCAACGTCCTGACTTTC	CACARASGANVLTF
TRBV29-1	.	TRBJ2-7	.	TGCAGCGCCGCCGGGGGCTCCTACGAGCAGTACTTC	CSAAGGSYEQYF
TRBV2	.	TRBJ2-1	.	TGTGCCAGCAGTGAGGGATACAATGAGCAGTTCTTC	CASSEGYNEQFF
TRBV24-1	.	TRBJ2-7	.	TGTGCCACCAGTGATTTGGCCGAGCAGTACTTC	CATSDLAEQYF
TRBV5-1	.	TRBJ1-6	TRBD1	TGCGCCAGCAGCAACCGACAGGGGAATAATTCACCCCTCCACTTT	CASSNRQGNNSPLHF
TRBV3-1/TRBV3-2	.	TRBJ1-2	.	TGTGCCAGCAGCCAAAAGACTCAGGGGCGCTCCTATGGCTACACCTTC	CASSQKTQGRSYGYTF
TRBV6-1	.	TRBJ1-1	.	TGTGCCAGCAGTGAAGAGGGGACGCACACTGAAGCTTTCTTT	CASSEEGTHTEAFF
TRBV28	.	TRBJ1-1	.	TGTGCCAGCAGTTCTACTCACGGACAGATTAACACTGAAGCTTTCTTT	CASSSTHGQINTEAFF
TRBV6-1	.	TRBJ1-5	.	TGTGCCAGCAGTGAAGTCGAGGGCAGGGCCGCGAGCAATCAGCCCCAGCATTTT	CASSEVEGRAASNQPQHF
TRBV6-5	few	TRBJ1-5	.	TGTGCCAGCAGTTACTCGTCAGCCGCCCAGCCCCAGCATTTT	CASSYSSAAQPQHF
TRBV24-1	.	TRBJ2-1	.	TGTGCCACCAGAGACAGCCTCGAGCAGTTCTTC	CATRDSLEQFF
TRBV6-5	.	TRBJ2-7	.	TGTGCCAGCAGTTATAGGCCTGGAACCTACGAGCAGTACTTC	CASSYRPGTYEQYF
TRBV10-1	.	TRBJ2-1	.	TGCGCCAGCAGTGATGGGGGTTCCTACAATGAGCAGTTCTTC	CASSDGGSYNEQFF
TRBV6-2/TRBV6-3	once	TRBJ2-1	.	TGTGCCAGCAGTTTACCCCCAGATTCTGGGAATGAGCAGTTCTTC	CASSLPPDSGNEQFF
TRBV29-1	.	TRBJ2-7	.	TGCAGCGTTGAAGGGGCCGGGATCGCCTCCTACGAGCAGTACTTC	CSVEGAGIASYEQYF
TRBV19	.	TRBJ1-2	.	TGTGCCAGTAGTCCCGCCCCACCTTTGACTCGGCAAAAACGCTACACCTTC	CASSPAPPLTRQKRYTF
TRBV19	.	TRBJ2-1	TRBD1	TGTGCCAGTAGTATACAAGGAGGGGACAGGGCGGTGGACAATGAGCAGTTCTTC	CASSIQGGDRAVDNEQFF
TRBV7-9	.	TRBJ2-7	.	TGTGCCAGCAGCTTAGCGTCAGAGAGGGTTAAGGACGAGCAGTACTTC	CASSLASERVKDEQYF
TRBV7-9	.	TRBJ2-5	.	TGTGCCAGCAGCCCCCTTGGAGCGGGACAGCAAGAGACCCAGTACTTC	CASSPLGAGQQETQYF
TRBV6-4	once	TRBJ2-5	TRBD1	TGTGCCAGCATACCGGTAGGGGGCCGAGAGACCCAGTACTTC	CASIPVGGRETQYF
TRBV4-1	.	TRBJ1-1	.	TGCGCCAGCAGCCACCCCCCGGGGAGGGGAGACACTGAAGCTTTCTTT	CASSHPPGRGDTEAFF
TRBV18	once	TRBJ2-1	.	TGTGCCAGCTCACCACCCTCAATCTCCTACAATGAGCAGTTCTTC	CASSPPSISYNEQFF
TRBV6-5	few	TRBJ2-7	TRBD2	TGTGCCAGCAGTTACTCGAGTACTAGCGCGGGGTACGAGCAGTACTTC	CASSYSSTSAGYEQYF
TRBV19	.	TRBJ1-5	TRBD1	TGTGCCAGTAGTATCGGGACAGGGGGCAATCAGCCCCAGCATTTT	CASSIGTGGNQPQHF
TRBV30	.	TRBJ2-5	TRBD2	TGTGCCTGGAGTGGTACGGGCGGGGGGGAAGAGACCCAGTACTTC	CAWSGTGGGEETQYF
TRBV20-1	once	TRBJ1-4	.	TGCAGTGCTAGAAGAGAAAAGCTGTTTTTT	CSARREKLFF
TRBV28	.	TRBJ2-7	.	TGTGCCAGCAGTACCCCCGGACAGCCCTCCTACGAGCAGTACTTC	CASSTPGQPSYEQYF
TRBV27	.	TRBJ1-4	TRBD1	TGTGCCAGCAGAAGGACAGGGTTTGAAAAACTGTTTTTT	CASRRTGFEKLFF
TRBV6-1	.	TRBJ2-7	.	TGTGCCAGCAGTGAAGATCAGGTCGAGGTCTACGAGCAGTACTTC	CASSEDQVEVYEQYF
TRBV18	few	TRBJ2-7	.	TGTGCCAGCTCACCACGGGATGACGAGCAGTACTTC	CASSPRDDEQYF
TRBV18	.	TRBJ1-6	TRBD1	TGTGCCAGCTCCCCTCGGACAGGCCCACCCCTCCACTTT	CASSPRTGPPLHF
TRBV28	once	TRBJ2-7	.	TGTGCCAGCAGTTTGTTGGAGGGTTCGACTTACGAGCAGTACTTC	CASSLLEGSTYEQYF
TRBV7-2	.	TRBJ2-3	TRBD2	TGTGCCAGCAGTCAGCTACTAGCGGCGGGCCCCCTTGTGGCGCAGTATTTT	CASSQLLAAGPLVAQYF